The source of this T cell receptor (beta chain) is a study of blood T cell repertoires in COVID-19 (dated by TCRdb to the early 2020s). Some background on the complete study: The collaborator samples originated in the United States, Italy and Spain and spanned the acute and convalescent phases of COVID-19. The prospective study material was composed of cDNA or gDNA derived from T cells, B-cell-depleted T cells, or PBMCs. Deeply sampled blood TCRbeta repertoires from subjects exposed to, actively infected with, or recovered from COVID-19 were included in the dataset. The repertoires were made available in a free public database intended to serve as a resource for research on the immune response to SARS-CoV-2. The samples were drawn from two sources: the first 160 participants of the ongoing ImmuneRACE study, and approximately 1,300 subjects contributed by 6 global collaborators. A de-identified subject ID, COVID-19 status, age in years and sex were almost always included in the sample metadata. HLA class I and class II types, where available, came from metadata supplied by the sample provider rather than from assay-based typing.

Results and caveats for the whole study, not just this receptor: Clinical and demographic metadata were provided uncurated, with the amount varying by source and participant.

Each collaborating institution followed its own protocols to collect whole blood in K2EDTA tubes. For TCRbeta analysis, collaborators shipped samples as frozen whole blood, isolated PBMCs, or DNA extracted from either of those sample types. From a lookup of the germline V gene, CDR1 and CDR2 are SGHTS and YDEGEE. The V and J ends are trimmed by 4 bases and 3 bases, leaving 14 bases between them. From cysteine to phenylalanine, the CDR3 is 15 amino acids long. The entry retains the CDR3 DNA only, 45 bases that are in frame from base 1. Turning to this clone: The antigen this receptor binds is unknown. The sample holds no much larger clone one base away, and base qualities are not on file.

The immunoSEQ Assay, a bias-controlled multiplex PCR, was used to amplify TCRbeta CDR3 regions from genomic DNA. Regarding the original processing steps: Nucleated cell counts per sample were estimated from amplification of reference gene primers within the assay. Sequence reads were collapsed and filtered to measure the absolute abundance of every unique TCRbeta CDR3 rearrangement. For each sample, productive Simpson clonality was calculated as the square root of Simpson's diversity index over productive rearrangements. Imported from immuneACCESS, the table was reduced by TCRdb to in-frame sequences with V and J called. These copies leave out some clones; in studies compared against another copy, an unresolved V gene accounts for under half, and the cause of the remainder is not known. V and J calls plus clone size are reproduced from that table; the DNA served to infer D and trimming. The sample yields about 99,000 clones; about four fifths were counted once. The ten biggest clones cover roughly 18% of the sample.

The sequence was collected from a woman aged 80 or over with active or convalescent COVID-19. The sequenced sample consisted of peripheral blood. Here the chain combines TRBV5-8 and TRBJ2-4, with a tentative D gene TRBD1 over 7 matching bases. Here the CDR3 is given as CASSDGGQHKNIQYF. The sequence in DNA is TGTGCCAGCAGCGACGGGGGACAGCACAAAAACATTCAGTACTTC. Supplemented by the reference TRBV5-8 and TRBJ2-4 proteins around the CDR3, the complete variable domain is EAGVTQSPTHLIKTRGQQATLRCSPISGHTSVYWYQQALGLGLQFLLWYDEGEERNRGNFPPRFSGRQFPNYSSELNVNALELEDSALYLCASSDGGQHKNIQYFGAGTRLSVL.